The next 23 T cell receptor beta chains were all read from a single sample in a study of immune heterogeneity within non-small cell lung tumors. Amplifying TCR beta CDR3 involved multiplex PCR carried out with 32 V and 13 J primers. TCRdb ran MiXCR on the multiplex PCR reads and lists one entry per CDR3 protein. The sample has fewer than 25,000 distinct CDR3 sequences, around 30% seen once. Template material comprised bulk tumor genomic DNA at 550 to 650 ng per sample. Taken during surgery, several biopsies per primary tumor were spaced as far apart as possible within the tumor mass. The patients were newly diagnosed with non-small cell lung cancer, had not been treated, and had curative surgery. The sample consisted of lung tumor tissue. The receptors derive from a middle-aged man with non-small cell lung cancer.

This clonotype is medium-sized in the sample. CDR3 residues: CASSTSGNTIYF. DNA for the CDR3: TGTGCCAGTAGTACATCTGGAAACACCATATATTTT. The chain carries TRBV19 and TRBJ1-3; D is uncertain. The CDR3 runs to 12 residues. Trimming left V 4 bases short and J 1 base short, with 2 bases between. Germline assignment: CDR1 LNHDA and CDR2 SQIVND (reference sequence).

The chain carries TRBV20-1 and TRBJ2-3; D ambiguous. Per the germline V gene, CDR1 is DFQATT and CDR2 is SNEGSKA (reference sequence). The V end lost 7 bases, the J end lost 0 bases, and 11 bases lay between the germline ends. The CDR3 totals 13 residues. This CDR3 is CSVRGRSTDTQYF. The CDR3 nucleotides are TGCAGTGTGCGAGGCAGAAGCACAGATACGCAGTATTTT.

In the case of this clonotype: This may come from a read error, since a much larger clone is one base off. The chain is built from TRBV11-3 and TRBJ2-7; 10 positions match TRBD2. With 0 bases clipped from V and 12 bases from J, the junction kept 8 bases outside the gene matches. CDR1 and CDR2 (germline): SGHNT, YENEEA. The CDR3 consists of 14 residues. The DNA for the CDR3 is TGTGCCAGCAGCTTAGACGGGACTAGCGAAATAATGTACTTC. Translating it yields CASSLDGTSEIMYF.

This clonotype occurred many times. The chain has TRBV7-9 and TRBJ1-5, with D unresolved. The CDR3 sequence is 12 residues long. V was trimmed by 5 bases and J by 3 bases, leaving 5 bases between them. Germline V lookup: CDR1 SEHNR, CDR2 FQNEAQ (reference sequence). CDR3 nucleotides: TGTGCCAGCAGCCGGGACAATCAGCCCCAGCATTTT. Protein product: CASSRDNQPQHF. The whole variable domain, remainder taken from reference TRBV7-9 and TRBJ1-5, is DTGVSQNPRHKITKRGQNVTFRCDPISEHNRLYWYRQTLGQGPEFLTYFQNEAQLEKSRLLSDRFSAERPKGSFSTLEIQRTEQGDSAMYLCASSRDNQPQHFGDGTRLSIL.

This clonotype was seen only once. This clone may be a read error of a much larger clone one base away. The chain couples TRBV27 to TRBJ2-7; no definite D call. The CDR3 has 15 amino acids. The ends were cut back, 3 bases at V and 2 bases at J, with 14 bases in the middle. Per the germline V gene, CDR1 is MNHEY and CDR2 is SMNVEV (reference sequence). The CDR3 nucleotides are TGTGCCAGCAGTTTTAACCGAGAGGTGGCCTACGAGCAGTACTTC. This gives the protein CASSFNREVAYEQYF.

Worth noting for this clonotype: One base away lies a much larger clone, so this may be a sequencing read error. The chain has TRBV6-2 or TRBV6-3 and TRBJ2-1, with D possibly TRBD1 on 6 matching bases. The germline CDR1 and CDR2 sequences are MNHEY and SVGEGT. This CDR3 contains 14 residues. Written as DNA, the CDR3 is TGTGCCAGCAGGAAACCGGACAGTCACAATGATCAGTTCTTC. Translating gives CASRKPDSHNDQFF.

This clonotype is termed medium-sized. V is TRBV27 and J is TRBJ1-2; TRBD1 agrees at 9 bases. Germline CDR1 reads MNHEY; CDR2 reads SMNVEV (reference sequence). The CDR3 extends over 16 amino acids. With V trimmed by 5 bases and J by 6 bases, 13 bases remained unmatched. The CDR3 bases are TGTGCCAGCAGTCCATATTACAGGGGGCGTAGTCATGGCTACACCTTC. It yields the protein CASSPYYRGRSHGYTF.

As concerns this clonotype: This may be a read error: a much more frequent sequence differs by one nucleotide. The rearrangement links TRBV20-1 to TRBJ2-7; TRBD2 matches 10 bases. Germline-derived CDR1 and CDR2 are DFQATT and SNEGSKA (reference sequence). Trimming cost V 0 bases and J 3 bases; bases outside gene matches: 2. This CDR3 spans 14 amino acids. As DNA, the CDR3 is TGCAGTGCTAGAGAAAGGACTAGCGGCTACGAGCAGTACTTC. Protein sequence: CSARERTSGYEQYF.

The sample holds a few counts of this clonotype. Given a much more abundant clone one base away, this may be a read error. V usage is TRBV12-3 or TRBV12-4 and J usage is TRBJ2-7; a weak D match, TRBD2 (6 bases). The CDR3 loop spans 14 amino acids. CDR3 residues: CASSFSEGGYERYF. Here the CDR3 DNA reads TGTGCCAGCAGTTTCTCCGAGGGAGGCTACGAGCGGTACTTC.

The chain carries TRBV18 and TRBJ2-1; D is uncertain. Between the trimmed V and J ends, which lost 1 base and 0 bases, there was a span of 7 bases. Germline V gene data show CDR1 as KGHSH and CDR2 as LQKENI. The CDR3 has 15 residues. Here the CDR3 DNA reads TGTGCCAGCTCACCACGCAGGAGCTCCTACAATGAGCAGTTCTTC. It specifies CASSPRRSSYNEQFF.

This clonotype came up a few times. The chain carries TRBV30 and TRBJ1-2, with 9 bases lining up with TRBD1. Trimming removed 3 bases from V and 7 bases from J; junction bases left unmatched: 3. The CDR3 spans 12 residues. The germline V gene encodes CDR1 GTSNPN and CDR2 SVGIG (reference sequence). CDR3: CAWSQGQGGYTF. The DNA of the CDR3 is TGTGCCTGGAGCCAGGGACAGGGTGGCTACACCTTC.

By share of the sample, this clonotype is medium-sized (0.01 to 0.1%). The chain links TRBV5-1 to TRBJ2-7; TRBD1 might be the D (6 bases). V was pared by 5 bases and J by 2 bases, with 11 bases between. From germline, CDR1 is SGHRS and CDR2 YFSETQ. The CDR3 has 13 amino acids. As DNA, the CDR3 is TGCGCCAGCAGACGGGACACGACCTACGAGCAGTACTTC. Translation: CASRRDTTYEQYF.

Sample share makes this clonotype medium-sized. The chain joins TRBV9 to TRBJ1-2; the D gene is possibly TRBD1 (5 bases). Per the germline V gene, CDR1 is SGDLS and CDR2 is YYNGEE. The CDR3 extends over 14 amino acids. V was trimmed by 0 bases and J by 4 bases, leaving 10 bases between them. Written as DNA, the CDR3 is TGTGCCAGCAGCGTAGCGGCAGGGACCTATGGCTACACCTTC. Its protein product is CASSVAAGTYGYTF. The whole variable domain, remainder taken from reference TRBV9 and TRBJ1-2, is DSGVTQTPKHLITATGQRVTLRCSPRSGDLSVYWYQQSLDQGLQFLIQYYNGEERAKGNILERFSAQQFPDLHSELNLSSLELGDSALYFCASSVAAGTYGYTFGSGTRLTVV.

The chain employs TRBV6-2 or TRBV6-3 and TRBJ2-1; a weak D match, TRBD1 (6 bases). The germline V gene encodes CDR1 MNHEY and CDR2 SVGEGT. The V end lost 6 bases, the J end lost 0 bases, and 12 bases lay between the germline ends. This CDR3 is 15 amino acids long. The CDR3 sequence is CASSQQGSSYNEQFF. The CDR3 DNA reads TGTGCCAGCAGCCAACAGGGAAGCTCCTACAATGAGCAGTTCTTC.

Ten or more counts support this clonotype. The rearrangement uses TRBV7-2 and TRBJ2-1, with 12 bases that match TRBD2. Germline V CDR1 and CDR2: SGHTA, FQGNSA. V was pared by 5 bases and J by 7 bases, with 9 bases of the junction left unmatched. The CDR3 contains 16 residues. CDR3 in DNA: TGTGCCAGCAGCCCAGACGCTAGCGGGAGGGCAAATGAGCAGTTCTTC. Translating gives CASSPDASGRANEQFF.

This clonotype was observed many times. This rearrangement joins TRBV11-3 to TRBJ2-5, with 10 bases matching TRBD1. Germline V lookup: CDR1 SGHNT, CDR2 YENEEA. The CDR3 extends over 14 amino acids. Losses at the gene ends were 5 bases for V and 5 bases for J; bases not matched to a gene: 5. This chain's CDR3 is CASSRQGAGETQYF. The CDR3 DNA follows: TGTGCCAGCAGCCGACAGGGGGCAGGGGAGACCCAGTACTTC. Using reference TRBV11-3 and TRBJ2-5 for the parts outside the CDR3, the full variable domain is EAGVVQSPRYKIIEKKQPVAFWCNPISGHNTLYWYLQNLGQGPELLIRYENEEAVDDSQLPKDRFSAERLKGVDSTLKIQPAELGDSAVYLCASSRQGAGETQYFGPGTRLLVL.

This clonotype was recorded at least ten times. This rearrangement joins TRBV7-2 to TRBJ2-3, with D possibly being TRBD1 or TRBD2 (5 bases each). Per the germline V gene, CDR1 is SGHTA and CDR2 is FQGNSA. V was pared by 5 bases and J by 4 bases, with 16 bases between. The CDR3 runs 15 residues. The DNA for the CDR3 is TGTGCCAGCAGCCCCCCAGGGATCGGGGCAGATACGCAGTATTTT. Translation: CASSPPGIGADTQYF.

This chain joins TRBV28 and TRBJ1-4; D uncertain. The CDR3 consists of 15 residues. CDR1 and CDR2 (germline): MDHEN, SYDVKM. Trimming took 4 bases from V and 4 from J, leaving 13 bases between them. The CDR3 reads CASSSSVHINEKLFF. The CDR3 DNA sequence: TGTGCCAGCAGTTCGTCGGTACACATTAATGAAAAACTGTTTTTT.

The CDR3 DNA follows: TGTGCCAGCAGTTCGTCGGGACACATTAATGAAAAACTGTTTTTT. It codes for CASSSSGHINEKLFF. The J gene is TRBJ1-4, the V gene TRBV28; perhaps TRBD1 as D (6 bases). The V end was cut by 4 bases, the J end by 4 bases, with 13 bases between. CDR1 and CDR2 (germline): MDHEN, SYDVKM. The CDR3 consists of 15 residues.

V gene TRBV19 combines with J gene TRBJ1-1, with 9 bases fitting TRBD1. CDR1 is LNHDA, CDR2 SQIVND, per germline (reference sequence). V shed 1 base and J 1 base; nucleotides not matched to a gene: 4. CDR3 length: 16 residues. Here the CDR3 DNA reads TGTGCCAGTAGTATAGGGGACAGGGCAGCGAACACTGAAGCTTTCTTT. It translates to CASSIGDRAANTEAFF.

With respect to this clonotype: A clone one base away is much larger, so this may be a read error. The chain couples TRBV28 to TRBJ1-5; 10 bases agree with TRBD1. The V gene's germline CDR1 is MDHEN and CDR2 SYDVKM. The CDR3 runs 16 residues. The CDR3 DNA reads TGTGCCAGCAGCGACTACGACAGGGGGCTATTCCAGCCCCACCATTTT. The encoded protein is CASSDYDRGLFQPHHF. Full variable domain (missing parts from reference TRBV28 and TRBJ1-5): DVKVTQSSRYLVKRTGEKVFLECVQDMDHENMFWYRQDPGLGLRLIYFSYDVKMKEKGDIPEGYSVSREKKERFSLILESASTNQTSMYLCASSDYDRGLFQPHHFGDGTRLSIL.

This clonotype was recorded many times. This chain uses TRBV20-1 with TRBJ1-5; the match to TRBD1 covers 8 bases. Germline values: CDR1 DFQATT, CDR2 SNEGSKA (reference sequence). This CDR3 spans 14 amino acids. With 3 bases clipped from V and 8 bases from J, the junction kept 9 bases outside the gene matches. For the CDR3, the DNA is TGCAGTGCTAGTGGGGAGACAGGGGTGAAGCCCCAGCATTTT. It specifies CSASGETGVKPQHF.

By share, this clonotype ranks as medium-sized. This chain links TRBV5-1 with TRBJ2-7; TRBD1 matches 11 bases. Looked up from germline, CDR1 is SGHRS and CDR2 is YFSETQ. The CDR3 sequence is 15 residues long. V lost 2 bases, J lost 3 bases, and 4 bases stayed unmatched. The CDR3 reads CASSFSGTGGYEQYF. In DNA form, the CDR3 reads TGCGCCAGCAGCTTTTCCGGGACAGGGGGCTACGAGCAGTACTTC. Filled out from reference TRBV5-1 and TRBJ2-7, the complete variable domain reads KAGVTQTPRYLIKTRGQQVTLSCSPISGHRSVSWYQQTPGQGLQFLFEYFSETQRNKGNFPGRFSGRQFSNSRSEMNVSTLELGDSALYLCASSFSGTGGYEQYFGPGTRLTVT.